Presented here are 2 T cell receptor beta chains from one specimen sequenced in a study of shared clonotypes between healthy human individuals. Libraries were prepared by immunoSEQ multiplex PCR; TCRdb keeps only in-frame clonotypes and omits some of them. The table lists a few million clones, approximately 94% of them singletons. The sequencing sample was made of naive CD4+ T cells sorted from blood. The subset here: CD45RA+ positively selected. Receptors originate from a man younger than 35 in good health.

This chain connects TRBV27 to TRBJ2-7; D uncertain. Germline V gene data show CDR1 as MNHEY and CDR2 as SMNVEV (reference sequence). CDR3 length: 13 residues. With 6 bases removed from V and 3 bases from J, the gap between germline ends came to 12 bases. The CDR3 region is CASSRVAHYEQYF. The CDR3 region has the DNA TGTGCCAGCAGCCGAGTCGCCCACTACGAGCAGTACTTC.

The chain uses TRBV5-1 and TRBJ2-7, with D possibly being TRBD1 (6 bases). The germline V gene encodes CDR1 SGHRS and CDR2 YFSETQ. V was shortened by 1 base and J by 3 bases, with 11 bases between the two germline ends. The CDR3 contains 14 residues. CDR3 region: CASSLQGPGYEQYF. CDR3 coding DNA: TGCGCCAGCAGCTTGCAGGGGCCCGGCTACGAGCAGTACTTC. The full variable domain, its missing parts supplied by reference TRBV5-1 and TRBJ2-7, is KAGVTQTPRYLIKTRGQQVTLSCSPISGHRSVSWYQQTPGQGLQFLFEYFSETQRNKGNFPGRFSGRQFSNSRSEMNVSTLELGDSALYLCASSLQGPGYEQYFGPGTRLTVT.